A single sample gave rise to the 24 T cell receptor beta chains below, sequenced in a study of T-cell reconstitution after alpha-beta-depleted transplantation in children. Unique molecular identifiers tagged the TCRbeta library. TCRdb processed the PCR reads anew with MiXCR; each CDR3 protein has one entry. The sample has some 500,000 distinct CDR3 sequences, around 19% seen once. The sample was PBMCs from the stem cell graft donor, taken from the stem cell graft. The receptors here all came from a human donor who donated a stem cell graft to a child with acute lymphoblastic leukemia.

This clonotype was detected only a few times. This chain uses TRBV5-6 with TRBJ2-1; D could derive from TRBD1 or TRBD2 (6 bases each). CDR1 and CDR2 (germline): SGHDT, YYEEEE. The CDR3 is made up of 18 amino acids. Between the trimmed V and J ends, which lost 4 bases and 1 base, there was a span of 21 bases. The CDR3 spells CASSTLLPGGGSYNEQFF. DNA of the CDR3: TGTGCCAGCAGCACCTTACTACCAGGAGGGGGATCCTACAATGAGCAGTTCTTC.

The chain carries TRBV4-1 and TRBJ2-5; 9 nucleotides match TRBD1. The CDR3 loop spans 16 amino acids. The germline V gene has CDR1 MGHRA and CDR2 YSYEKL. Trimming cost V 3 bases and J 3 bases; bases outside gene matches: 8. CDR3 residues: CASSQTGGLTEETQYF. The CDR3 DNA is TGCGCCAGCAGCCAGACAGGGGGGCTTACAGAAGAGACCCAGTACTTC.

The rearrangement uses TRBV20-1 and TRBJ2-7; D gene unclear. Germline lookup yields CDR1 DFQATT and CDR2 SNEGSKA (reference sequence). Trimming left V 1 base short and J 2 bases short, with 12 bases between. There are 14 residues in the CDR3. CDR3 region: CSARAREVAYEQYF. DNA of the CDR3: TGCAGTGCTAGAGCTCGAGAGGTTGCCTACGAGCAGTACTTC.

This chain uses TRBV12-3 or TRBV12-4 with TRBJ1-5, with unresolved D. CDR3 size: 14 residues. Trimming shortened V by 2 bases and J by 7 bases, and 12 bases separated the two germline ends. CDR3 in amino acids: CASSLNPGGQPQHF. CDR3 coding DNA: TGTGCCAGCAGTTTAAACCCAGGTGGGCAGCCCCAGCATTTT.

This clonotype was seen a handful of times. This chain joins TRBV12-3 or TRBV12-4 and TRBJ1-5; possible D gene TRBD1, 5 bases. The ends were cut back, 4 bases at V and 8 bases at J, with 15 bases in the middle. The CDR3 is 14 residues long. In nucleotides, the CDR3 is TGTGCCAGCAGTTCCGGGGCCGCTGGGAAGCCCCAGCATTTT. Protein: CASSSGAAGKPQHF.

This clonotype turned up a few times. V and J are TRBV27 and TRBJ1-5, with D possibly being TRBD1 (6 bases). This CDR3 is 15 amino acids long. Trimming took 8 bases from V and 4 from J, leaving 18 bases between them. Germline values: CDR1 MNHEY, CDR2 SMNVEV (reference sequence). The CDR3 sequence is CASRGLGQSNQPQHF. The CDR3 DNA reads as TGTGCCAGCCGCGGTCTCGGACAGTCTAATCAGCCCCAGCATTTT.

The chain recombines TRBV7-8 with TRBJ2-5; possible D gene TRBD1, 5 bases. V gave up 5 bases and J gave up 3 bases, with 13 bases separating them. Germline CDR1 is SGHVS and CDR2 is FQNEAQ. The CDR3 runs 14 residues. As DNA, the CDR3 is TGTGCCAGCAGCAACGGACACGTTAAAGAGACCCAGTACTTC. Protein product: CASSNGHVKETQYF.

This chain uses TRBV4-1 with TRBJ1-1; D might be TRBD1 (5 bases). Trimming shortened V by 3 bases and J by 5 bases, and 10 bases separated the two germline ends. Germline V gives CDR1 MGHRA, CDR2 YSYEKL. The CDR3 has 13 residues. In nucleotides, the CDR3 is TGCGCCAGCAGCCAGGGGTGGGGGACTGAAGCTTTCTTT. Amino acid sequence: CASSQGWGTEAFF.

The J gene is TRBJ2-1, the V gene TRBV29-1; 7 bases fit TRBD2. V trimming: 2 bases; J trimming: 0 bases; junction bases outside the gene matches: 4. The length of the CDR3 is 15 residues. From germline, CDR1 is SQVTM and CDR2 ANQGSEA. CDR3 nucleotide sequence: TGCAGCGTTGAACCGCCTAGCGGCTCCTACAATGAGCAGTTCTTC. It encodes CSVEPPSGSYNEQFF.

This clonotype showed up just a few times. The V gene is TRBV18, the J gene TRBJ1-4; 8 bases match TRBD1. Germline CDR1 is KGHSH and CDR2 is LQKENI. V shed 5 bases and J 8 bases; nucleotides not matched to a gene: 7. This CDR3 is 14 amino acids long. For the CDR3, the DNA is TGTGCCAGCTCAGGACGGACAGGGTCGGAAAAACTGTTTTTT. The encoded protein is CASSGRTGSEKLFF. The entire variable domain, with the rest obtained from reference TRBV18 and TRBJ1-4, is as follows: NAGVMQNPRHLVRRRGQEARLRCSPMKGHSHVYWYRQLPEEGLKFMVYLQKENIIDESGMPKERFSAEFPKEGPSILRIQQVVRGDSAAYFCASSGRTGSEKLFFGSGTQLSVL.

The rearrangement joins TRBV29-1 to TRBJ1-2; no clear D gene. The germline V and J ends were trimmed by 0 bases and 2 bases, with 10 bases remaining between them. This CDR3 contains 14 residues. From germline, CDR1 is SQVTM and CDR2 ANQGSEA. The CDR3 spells CSVEDPWVNYGYTF. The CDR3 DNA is TGCAGCGTTGAAGATCCCTGGGTGAACTATGGCTACACCTTC.

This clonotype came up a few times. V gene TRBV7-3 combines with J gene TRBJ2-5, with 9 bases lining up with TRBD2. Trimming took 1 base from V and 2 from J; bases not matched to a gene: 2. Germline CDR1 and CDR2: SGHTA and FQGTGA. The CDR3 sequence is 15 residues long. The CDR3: CASSLSSGRQETQYF. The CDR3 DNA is TGTGCCAGCAGCTTAAGTAGCGGGAGACAAGAGACCCAGTACTTC.

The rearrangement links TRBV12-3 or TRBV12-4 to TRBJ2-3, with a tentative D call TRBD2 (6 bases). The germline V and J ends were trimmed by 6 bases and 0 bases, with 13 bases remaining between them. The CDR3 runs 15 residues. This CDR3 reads CASSPYRGSTDTQYF. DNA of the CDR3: TGTGCCAGCAGCCCCTATCGGGGGAGCACAGATACGCAGTATTTT.

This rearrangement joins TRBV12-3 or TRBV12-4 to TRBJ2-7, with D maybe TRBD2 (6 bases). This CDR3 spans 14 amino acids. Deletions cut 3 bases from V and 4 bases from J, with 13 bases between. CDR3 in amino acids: CASSLTRATYEQYF. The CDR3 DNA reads TGTGCCAGCAGTTTGACTAGGGCCACTTACGAGCAGTACTTC.

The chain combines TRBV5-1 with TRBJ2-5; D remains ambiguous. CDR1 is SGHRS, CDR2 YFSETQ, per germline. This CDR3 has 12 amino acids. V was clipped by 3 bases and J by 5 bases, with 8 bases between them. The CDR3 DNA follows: TGCGCCAGCAGCTCAAACCGCGAGACCCAGTACTTC. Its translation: CASSSNRETQYF.

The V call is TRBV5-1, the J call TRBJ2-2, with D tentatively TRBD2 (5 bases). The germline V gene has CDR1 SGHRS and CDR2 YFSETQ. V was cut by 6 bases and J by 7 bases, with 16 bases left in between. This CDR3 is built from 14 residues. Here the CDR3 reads CASTWTPSVGELFF. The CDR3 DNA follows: TGCGCCAGCACTTGGACTCCTTCGGTCGGGGAGCTGTTTTTT.

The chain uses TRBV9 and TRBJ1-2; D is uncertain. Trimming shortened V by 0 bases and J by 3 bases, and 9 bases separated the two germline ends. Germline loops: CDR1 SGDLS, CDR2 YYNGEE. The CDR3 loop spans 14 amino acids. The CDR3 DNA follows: TGTGCCAGCAGCGTAGTGGCTCCCGACTATGGCTACACCTTC. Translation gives CASSVVAPDYGYTF.

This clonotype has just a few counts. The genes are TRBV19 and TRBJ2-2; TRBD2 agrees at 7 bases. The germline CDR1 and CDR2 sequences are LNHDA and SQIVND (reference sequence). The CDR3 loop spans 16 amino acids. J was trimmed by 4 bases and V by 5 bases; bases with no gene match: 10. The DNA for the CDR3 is TGTGCCAGTAGTCTGAGCGGGACTCTTGGCACCGGGGAGCTGTTTTTT. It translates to CASSLSGTLGTGELFF.

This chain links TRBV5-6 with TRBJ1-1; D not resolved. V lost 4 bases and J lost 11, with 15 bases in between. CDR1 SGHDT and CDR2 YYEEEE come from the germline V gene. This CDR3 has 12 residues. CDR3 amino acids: CASSPGGRHAFF. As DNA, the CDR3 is TGTGCCAGCAGCCCCGGAGGCAGGCATGCTTTCTTT.

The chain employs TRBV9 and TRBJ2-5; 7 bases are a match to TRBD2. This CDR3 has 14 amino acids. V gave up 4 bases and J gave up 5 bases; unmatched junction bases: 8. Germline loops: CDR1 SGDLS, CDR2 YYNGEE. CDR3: CASSSRGGSETQYF. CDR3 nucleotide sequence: TGTGCCAGCAGCTCACGCGGCGGGAGCGAGACCCAGTACTTC.

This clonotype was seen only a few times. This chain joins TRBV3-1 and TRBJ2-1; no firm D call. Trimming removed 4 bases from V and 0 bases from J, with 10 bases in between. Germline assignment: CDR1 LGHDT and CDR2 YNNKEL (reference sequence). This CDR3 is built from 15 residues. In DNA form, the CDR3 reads TGTGCCAGCAGCCGTGATCTGAGCTCCTACAATGAGCAGTTCTTC. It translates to CASSRDLSSYNEQFF.

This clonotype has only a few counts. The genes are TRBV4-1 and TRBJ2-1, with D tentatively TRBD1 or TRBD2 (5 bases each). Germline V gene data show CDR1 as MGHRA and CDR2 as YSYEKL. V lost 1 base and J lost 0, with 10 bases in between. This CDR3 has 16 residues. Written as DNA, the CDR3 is TGCGCCAGCAGCCAAGTCGCAGGGAGCTCCTACAATGAGCAGTTCTTC. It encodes CASSQVAGSSYNEQFF.

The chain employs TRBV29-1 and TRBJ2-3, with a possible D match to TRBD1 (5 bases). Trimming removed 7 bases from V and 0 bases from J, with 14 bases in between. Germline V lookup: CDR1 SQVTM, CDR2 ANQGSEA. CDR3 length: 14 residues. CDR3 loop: CSADRRGSTDTQYF. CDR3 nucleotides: TGCAGCGCCGATCGTAGGGGAAGCACAGATACGCAGTATTTT.

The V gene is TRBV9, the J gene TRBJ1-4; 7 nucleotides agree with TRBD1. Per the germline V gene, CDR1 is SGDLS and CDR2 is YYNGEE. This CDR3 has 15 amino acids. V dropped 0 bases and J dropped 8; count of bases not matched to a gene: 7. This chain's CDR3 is CASSVADRPSEKLFF. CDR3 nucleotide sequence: TGTGCCAGCAGCGTAGCGGACAGGCCGAGCGAAAAACTGTTTTTT.